This T cell receptor (beta chain) was recovered during a study of OX40 agonist ivuxolimab in advanced cancers. Study overall: It was ivuxolimab, an agonistic anti-OX40 (CD134) antibody, that patients were treated with. Study-level points and caveats: In the expanded peripheral T cells, antigen specificity was never determined. Some patients who did not respond also had low normalized T-cell clonal expansion.

There are 15 residues in the CDR3. Per the germline V gene, CDR1 is SGHRS and CDR2 is YFSETQ. Between the trimmed V and J ends, which lost 2 bases and 2 bases, there was a span of 10 bases. Measured with immunoSEQ multiplex PCR; TCRdb has only the in-frame clones, and not every one. This sample has 55,000 to 80,000 clones, with roughly nine tenths found just once. This clone is labeled as medium-sized (0.01 to 0.1%). What it recognizes is unknown. This TCR was sampled from an adult with an advanced solid tumor such as melanoma, head and neck, liver or kidney cancer. Sequenced material: CD4+ or CD8+ T cells sorted from blood, taken in a trial of the OX40 agonist ivuxolimab. The chain links TRBV5-1 to TRBJ1-4; D is undetermined. The CDR3 nucleotides read TGCGCCAGCAGCTTTGGCTCGGGGACTAATGAAAAACTGTTTTTT. Its translation is CASSFGSGTNEKLFF.